These 11 T cell receptor beta chains share one sample of origin, sequenced in a study of blood T cell repertoires in COVID-19. This table comes from immunoSEQ multiplex PCR, and its TCRdb copy is limited to in-frame clones, with some not included. The sample holds 100,000 to 150,000 clones, more than 65% seen once. Sequencing was performed on peripheral blood. All receptors derive from a human donor in a cohort sampled during active COVID-19.

This clone was recorded a few times. The V call is TRBV7-6, the J call TRBJ2-3, with 7 nucleotides matching TRBD2. This CDR3 has 15 residues. The V segment lost 5 bases and the J segment 4 bases; nucleotides outside the gene matches: 9. Germline-derived CDR1 and CDR2 are SGHVS and FNYEAQ. DNA for the CDR3: TGTGCCAGCAGCGCCGGACCCCGGGAGGCAGATACGCAGTATTTT. It encodes CASSAGPREADTQYF.

The rearrangement links TRBV30 to TRBJ2-3; 10 bases match TRBD2. Germline assignment: CDR1 GTSNPN and CDR2 SVGIG (reference sequence). The J segment lost 1 base and the V segment lost 5 bases, leaving 6 bases of the junction unmatched. The CDR3 spans 15 residues. In DNA, the CDR3 is TGTGCCTGGGACCCCCTAGCGGGGGGCACAGATACGCAGTATTTT. As protein: CAWDPLAGGTDTQYF.

The chain uses TRBV5-1 and TRBJ2-5; TRBD2 might be the D (5 bases). Per the germline V gene, CDR1 is SGHRS and CDR2 is YFSETQ. Trimming took off 0 bases at V and 7 bases at J, with 16 bases between the two ends. CDR3 length: 15 amino acids. CDR3 DNA sequence: TGCGCCAGCAGCTTGGATGCGATACAAGCGGCGACCCAGTACTTC. Protein: CASSLDAIQAATQYF.

The rearrangement uses TRBV2 and TRBJ1-1, with 7 bases identical to TRBD1. This CDR3 has 19 amino acids. With V trimmed by 2 bases and J by 5 bases, 20 bases remained unmatched. Germline V CDR1 and CDR2: SNHLY, FYNNEI. The DNA for the CDR3 is TGTGCCAGCAGTGAATTGGTAGGGACAGATCGAACAGTGGGGACTGAAGCTTTCTTT. It specifies CASSELVGTDRTVGTEAFF.

CDR3 DNA: TGTGCCACCTGCCCTGGGGGTAGCGGGAGAGGCGGGAATGAGCAGTTCTTC. Translated: CATCPGGSGRGGNEQFF. This chain joins TRBV24-1 and TRBJ2-1, with 9 bases that match TRBD2. V was clipped by 9 bases and J by 7 bases; unmatched bases: 18. This CDR3 has 17 amino acids. Looked up from germline, CDR1 is KGHDR and CDR2 is SFDVKD.

The chain employs TRBV28 and TRBJ2-1; D might be TRBD2 (7 bases). With 8 bases removed from V and 0 bases from J, the gap between germline ends came to 11 bases. The CDR3 contains 14 residues. Germline CDR1 and CDR2: MDHEN and SYDVKM. Written as DNA, the CDR3 is TGTGCCAGCTCTAGGGGGGGCTCCTACAATGAGCAGTTCTTC. This sequence encodes CASSRGGSYNEQFF.

The V and J genes are TRBV4-3 and TRBJ1-2; no firm D call. The germline gives CDR1 LGHNA, CDR2 YSLEER. The CDR3 totals 13 residues. Trimming left V 4 bases short and J 0 bases short, with 6 bases between. The CDR3: CASSPVANYGYTF. DNA for the CDR3: TGCGCCAGCAGCCCGGTTGCTAACTATGGCTACACCTTC.

The DNA for the CDR3 is TGTGCCAGTAGTCCCGAGACAGGAACCTACGAGCAGTACTTC. This gives the protein CASSPETGTYEQYF. The chain carries TRBV19 and TRBJ2-7; D may be TRBD1 (6 bases). Germline CDR1 LNHDA, CDR2 SQIVND (reference sequence). The CDR3 length is 14 residues. The V gene lost 5 bases and the J gene lost 2 bases, with 13 bases spanning the gap.

The chain recombines TRBV27 with TRBJ2-6, with 8 bases lining up with TRBD1. The CDR3 runs 15 residues. The germline CDR1 and CDR2 sequences are MNHEY and SMNVEV (reference sequence). The junction had 8 bases not matched to a gene; V was cut back by 9 bases and J by 4 bases. The CDR3 DNA reads TGTGCCAGTTCAAGGACAGGGACCGGGGCCAACGTCCTGACTTTC. Translating gives CASSRTGTGANVLTF.

This clone was recorded once. The J gene is TRBJ2-5, the V gene TRBV7-9; TRBD1 matches 8 bases. The V gene's germline CDR1 is SEHNR and CDR2 FQNEAQ (reference sequence). This CDR3 is built from 14 residues. J was trimmed by 7 bases and V by 5 bases; bases with no gene match: 9. CDR3 bases: TGTGCCAGCAGCCACGGACAGGGAATGGGGACCCAGTACTTC. This codes for CASSHGQGMGTQYF.

The chain couples TRBV4-2 to TRBJ1-2, with TRBD1 matching 11 bases. The V and J ends lost 1 base and 4 bases, in that order; junction bases with no gene match: 5. Germline CDR1 is LGHNA and CDR2 is YNFKEQ. The CDR3 length is 16 residues. This CDR3 is CASSQAEGQGAYGYTF. The CDR3 DNA reads TGTGCCAGCAGCCAAGCCGAAGGACAGGGGGCCTATGGCTACACCTTC.